This T cell receptor (beta chain) was found in a study of glioma-infiltrating T cells. General study points: CDR3 overlap between tissue and blood was very small.

CDR1 and CDR2 (germline): MDHEN, SYDVKM. Between the trimmed V and J ends, which lost 4 bases and 3 bases, there was a span of 13 bases. There are 14 residues in the CDR3. TCR alpha and beta CDR3 regions were amplified from RNA using iRepertoire nested multiplex PCR. One-step reverse transcription and amplification started from about 100-400 ng of tissue mRNA or PBMC total RNA. TCRdb called the multiplex PCR reads again in MiXCR, with one record for every CDR3 protein. This table holds about 200,000 distinct CDR3 sequences, around 30% found once. A note on this clonotype: Its antigen remains unidentified. Without the conserved terminal phenylalanine or tryptophan, this CDR3 likely stems from a read error.

The J gene is TRBJ2-7, the V gene TRBV28; TRBD1 or TRBD2 may be the D gene (5 bases each). Sequenced: glioma tissue, nonneoplastic brain tissue, or PBMCs (not recorded which). The clonotype originates from a human donor with low-grade glioma or glioblastoma, undergoing nonglioma brain surgery, or in good health (not recorded which). CDR3 residues: CASSWAGTYYEQYL. CDR3 coding DNA: TGTGCCAGCAGTTGGGCAGGGACCTACTACGAGCAGTACTTA.